One and the same sample provided the 19 T cell receptor beta chains below, sequenced in a study of T cell changes during pregnancy in multiple sclerosis. TCRdb keeps only in-frame clones here, not all; method: immunoSEQ multiplex PCR. The top ten clones hold under 0.3% of a sample with 11,000 or so clones, roughly 94% of them seen once. This sample comprised CD4+ T cells from peripheral blood mononuclear cells, obtained before pregnancy. These TCRs come from a female donor with multiple sclerosis, enrolled in a pregnancy study.

The count of this clone is one. This chain joins TRBV2 and TRBJ1-2, with 8 bases aligning to TRBD1. Trimming cost V 5 bases and J 4 bases; bases outside gene matches: 6. CDR1 is SNHLY and CDR2 is FYNNEI in the germline V gene. This CDR3 contains 14 residues. The CDR3 bases are TGTGCCAGCAGTAAGGACAGGGCTTCCTATGGCTACACCTTC. Its protein product is CASSKDRASYGYTF.

The chain combines TRBV7-2 with TRBJ1-2, with TRBD1 identical over 10 bases. J gave up 8 bases and V 5 bases, and 2 bases lay outside the gene matches. Germline V CDR1 and CDR2: SGHTA, FQGNSA. The CDR3 runs 12 residues. Here the CDR3 DNA reads TGTGCCAGCAGCACGGGACAGGGGGGCTACACCTTC. Protein product: CASSTGQGGYTF. The variable domain in full, with the rest retrieved from reference TRBV7-2 and TRBJ1-2, is GAGVSQSPSNKVTEKGKDVELRCDPISGHTALYWYRQSLGQGLEFLIYFQGNSAPDKSGLPSDRFSAERTGGSVSTLTIQRTQQEDSAVYLCASSTGQGGYTFGSGTRLTVV.

The genes are TRBV12-5 and TRBJ2-2; tentatively, D is TRBD2 (6 bases). V was clipped by 5 bases and J by 4 bases, with 14 bases between them. The CDR3 totals 15 residues. The V gene's germline CDR1 is LGHNT and CDR2 FRNRAP. CDR3 sequence (DNA): TGTGCTAGTGGTGTGGAAGCGGGCCTCACCGGGGAGCTGTTTTTT. It codes for CASGVEAGLTGELFF. Complete variable domain (other parts from reference TRBV12-5 and TRBJ2-2): DARVTQTPRHKVTEMGQEVTMRCQPILGHNTVFWYRQTMMQGLELLAYFRNRAPLDDSGMPKDRFSAEMPDATLATLKIQPSEPRDSAVYFCASGVEAGLTGELFFGEGSRLTVL.

The J gene is TRBJ1-3, the V gene TRBV4-1, with TRBD1 identical over 7 bases. Germline assignment: CDR1 MGHRA and CDR2 YSYEKL. This CDR3 region has 16 residues. With 3 bases clipped from V and 2 bases from J, the junction kept 7 bases outside the gene matches. In DNA form, the CDR3 reads TGCGCCAGCAGCCAGAGCGACAGGGTGCCTGGAAACACCATATATTTT. This codes for CASSQSDRVPGNTIYF.

This chain uses TRBV2 with TRBJ2-7; 9 bases agree with TRBD1. Germline V gene data show CDR1 as SNHLY and CDR2 as FYNNEI. With 4 bases clipped from V and 3 bases from J, the junction kept 7 bases outside the gene matches. This CDR3 has 15 amino acids. The CDR3 sequence: CASSARTGVSYEQYF. The CDR3, as DNA: TGTGCCAGCAGTGCGAGGACAGGGGTTAGCTACGAGCAGTACTTC.

This clone has a single count. V is TRBV7-3 and J is TRBJ2-3, with a weak D call TRBD1 (6 bases). Germline values: CDR1 SGHTA, CDR2 FQGTGA. V shed 4 bases and J shed 6 bases, with 11 bases lying between them. The CDR3 runs 13 residues. CDR3 sequence: CASSSTGSDTQYF. DNA for the CDR3: TGTGCCAGCAGCTCGACAGGATCCGATACGCAGTATTTT.

The sample holds one count of this clone. This sequence joins TRBV21-1 and TRBJ2-7; TRBD2 is the table's D call, not checked against the DNA. TRBV21-1 is shown as a pseudogene. The CDR3 totals 13 residues. The CDR3 DNA reads as TGTGCCACGTCGGGGGGTTGGAGTCACGAGCAGTACTTC. Its translation: CATSGGWSHEQYF.

The V call is TRBV6-5, the J call TRBJ2-5; 7 bases map to TRBD2. The length of the CDR3 is 15 residues. Germline CDR1 is MNHEY and CDR2 is SVGAGI. V gave up 0 bases and J gave up 5 bases; unmatched junction bases: 6. The CDR3 DNA reads TGTGCCAGCAGTTACTCTTCGGGGCGGGGGGAGACCCAGTACTTC. Translation: CASSYSSGRGETQYF.

The chain combines TRBV7-8 with TRBJ1-4; the D gene is possibly TRBD1 (6 bases). V gave up 8 bases and J gave up 4 bases, with 17 bases separating them. The CDR3 runs 15 residues. Germline V gene data show CDR1 as SGHVS and CDR2 as FQNEAQ. The CDR3 protein is CASQLKGEDNEKLFF. The DNA for the CDR3 is TGTGCCAGCCAATTGAAGGGGGAAGATAATGAAAAACTGTTTTTT.

The chain has TRBV9 and TRBJ2-1; 7 bases align to TRBD1. Germline lookup yields CDR1 SGDLS and CDR2 YYNGEE. This CDR3 has 16 amino acids. V shed 3 bases and J 0 bases; nucleotides not matched to a gene: 6. The CDR3, as DNA: TGTGCCAGCAGCGCAAGACAGGGAAGCTCCTACAATGAGCAGTTCTTC. It translates to CASSARQGSSYNEQFF.

This rearrangement joins TRBV15 to TRBJ2-1; the D gene is possibly TRBD2 (6 bases). V was pared by 2 bases and J by 4 bases, with 15 bases between. The germline CDR1 and CDR2 sequences are LNHNV and YYDKDF (reference sequence). The CDR3 has 16 amino acids. CDR3 loop: CATSRSPNGLYNEQFF. CDR3 sequence (DNA): TGTGCCACCAGCAGAAGTCCCAACGGACTATACAATGAGCAGTTCTTC.

The genes are TRBV6-1 and TRBJ2-1, with 7 positions matching TRBD2. CDR3 length: 15 residues. The V and J ends lost 7 bases and 0 bases, in that order; junction bases with no gene match: 6. Germline-derived CDR1 and CDR2 are MNHNS and SASEGT. DNA for the CDR3: TGTGCCAGCAAAGGACTAGGGTCCTCCTACAATGAGCAGTTCTTC. Encoded protein: CASKGLGSSYNEQFF.

This clone was observed once. V is TRBV5-1 and J is TRBJ2-1; weak D call: TRBD2 (5 bases). V lost 0 bases and J 5 bases, leaving 15 bases between the germline ends. CDR3 size: 16 residues. Germline loops: CDR1 SGHRS, CDR2 YFSETQ. The CDR3 nucleotides read TGCGCCAGCAGCTTGGCCGAGACGGGGTTCCACAATGAGCAGTTCTTC. It translates to CASSLAETGFHNEQFF.

This sequence joins TRBV18 and TRBJ2-2; TRBD2 matches 9 bases. The CDR3 is made up of 18 amino acids. Per germline, CDR1 KGHSH and CDR2 LQKENI. Trimming removed 0 bases from V and 0 bases from J; junction bases left unmatched: 5. The CDR3 nucleotides read TGTGCCAGCTCACCACCTTCTAGCGGGGTATCGAACACCGGGGAGCTGTTTTTT. Protein: CASSPPSSGVSNTGELFF.

The chain recombines TRBV5-4 with TRBJ2-5, with D perhaps TRBD1 (6 bases). Germline CDR1 and CDR2: SGHNT and YYREEE (reference sequence). The CDR3 covers 17 residues. Trimming took 4 bases from V and 5 from J, leaving 24 bases between them. CDR3 amino acids: CASSASNKGQRGETQYF. The CDR3 DNA reads TGTGCCAGCAGCGCGTCGAACAAGGGACAAAGGGGGGAGACCCAGTACTTC.

J is TRBJ1-2 and V is TRBV20-1; D unresolved. The germline CDR1 and CDR2 sequences are DFQATT and SNEGSKA (reference sequence). Trimming took 2 bases from V and 8 from J, leaving 9 bases between them. The CDR3 is made up of 11 amino acids. Written as DNA, the CDR3 is TGCAGTGCTAGAAGCAGCGAGGGCTACACCTTC. It translates to CSARSSEGYTF.

In this sample, this clone turned up once. The chain has TRBV7-9 and TRBJ1-6; D possibly corresponds to TRBD1 (5 bases). Germline V gene sequence: CDR1 SEHNR, CDR2 FQNEAQ (reference sequence). This CDR3 contains 15 residues. V lost 3 bases and J 8 bases, leaving 14 bases between the germline ends. The CDR3 DNA sequence: TGTGCCAGCAGCTTGGGGGGATTATATGATTCACCCCTCCACTTT. Translation gives CASSLGGLYDSPLHF.

There are a few counts of this clone. The chain uses TRBV19 and TRBJ1-1; the match to TRBD1 covers 7 bases. The germline V gene encodes CDR1 LNHDA and CDR2 SQIVND (reference sequence). The CDR3 totals 14 residues. J lost 0 bases, V lost 5 bases, and 3 bases had no gene match. The CDR3 DNA sequence: TGTGCCAGTAGTTGGGACAGCCTGAACACTGAAGCTTTCTTT. The encoded protein is CASSWDSLNTEAFF.

The chain is built from TRBV5-5 and TRBJ2-3; possible D gene TRBD1, 6 bases. Germline V gene sequence: CDR1 SGHKS, CDR2 YYEKEE (reference sequence). The V gene lost 2 bases and the J gene lost 1 base, with 8 bases spanning the gap. This CDR3 has 14 amino acids. In DNA form, the CDR3 reads TGTGCCAGCAGCTTCCCAGGGGGCACAGATACGCAGTATTTT. Its translation is CASSFPGGTDTQYF.